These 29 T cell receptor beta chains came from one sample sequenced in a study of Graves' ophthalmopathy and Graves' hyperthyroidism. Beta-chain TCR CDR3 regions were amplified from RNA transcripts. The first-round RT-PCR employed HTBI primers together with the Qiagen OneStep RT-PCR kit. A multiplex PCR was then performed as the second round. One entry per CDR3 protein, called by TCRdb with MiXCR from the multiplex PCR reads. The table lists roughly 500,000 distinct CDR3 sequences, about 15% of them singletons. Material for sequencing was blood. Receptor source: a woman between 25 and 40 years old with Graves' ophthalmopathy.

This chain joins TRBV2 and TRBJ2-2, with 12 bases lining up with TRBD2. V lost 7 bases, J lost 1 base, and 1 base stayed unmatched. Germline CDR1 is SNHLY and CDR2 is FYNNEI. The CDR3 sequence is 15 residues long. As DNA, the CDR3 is TGTGCCAGCATGGGACTAGCGGGGAACACCGGGGAGCTGTTTTTT. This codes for CASMGLAGNTGELFF. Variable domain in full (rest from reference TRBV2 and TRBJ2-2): EPEVTQTPSHQVTQMGQEVILRCVPISNHLYFYWYRQILGQKVEFLVSFYNNEISEKSEIFDDQFSVERPDGSNFTLKIRSTKLEDSAMYFCASMGLAGNTGELFFGEGSRLTVL.

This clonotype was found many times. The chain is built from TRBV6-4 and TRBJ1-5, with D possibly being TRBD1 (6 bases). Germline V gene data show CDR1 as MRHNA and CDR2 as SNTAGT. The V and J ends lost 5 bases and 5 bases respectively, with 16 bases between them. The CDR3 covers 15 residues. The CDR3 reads CASSPKVGGHQPQHF. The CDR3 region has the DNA TGTGCCAGCAGTCCCAAGGTGGGGGGCCATCAGCCCCAGCATTTT.

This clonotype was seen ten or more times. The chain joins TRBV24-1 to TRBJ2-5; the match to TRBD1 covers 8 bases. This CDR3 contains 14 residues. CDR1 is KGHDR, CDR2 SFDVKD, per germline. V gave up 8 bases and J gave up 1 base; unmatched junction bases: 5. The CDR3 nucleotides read TGTGCCACCATTGGACAGGGAGGCCAAGAGACCCAGTACTTC. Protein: CATIGQGGQETQYF.

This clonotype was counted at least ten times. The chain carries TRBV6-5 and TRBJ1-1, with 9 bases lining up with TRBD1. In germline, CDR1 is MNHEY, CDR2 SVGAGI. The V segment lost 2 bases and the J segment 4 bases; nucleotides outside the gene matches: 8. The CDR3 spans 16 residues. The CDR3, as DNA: TGTGCCAGCAGTTACACGCGTACAGGGGGCCTCACTGAAGCTTTCTTT. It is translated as CASSYTRTGGLTEAFF.

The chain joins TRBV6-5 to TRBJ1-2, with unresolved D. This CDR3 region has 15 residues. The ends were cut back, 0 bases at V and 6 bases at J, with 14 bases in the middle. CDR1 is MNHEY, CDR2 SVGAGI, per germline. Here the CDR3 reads CASSYSFRAEDGYTF. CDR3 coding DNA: TGTGCCAGCAGTTACTCGTTTCGGGCGGAGGATGGCTACACCTTC.

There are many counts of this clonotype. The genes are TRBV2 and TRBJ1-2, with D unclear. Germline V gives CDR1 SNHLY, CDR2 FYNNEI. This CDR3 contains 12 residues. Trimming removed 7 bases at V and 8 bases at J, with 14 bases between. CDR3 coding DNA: TGTGCCAGCACCCCGGGCAGCCACGGCTACACCTTC. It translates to CASTPGSHGYTF.

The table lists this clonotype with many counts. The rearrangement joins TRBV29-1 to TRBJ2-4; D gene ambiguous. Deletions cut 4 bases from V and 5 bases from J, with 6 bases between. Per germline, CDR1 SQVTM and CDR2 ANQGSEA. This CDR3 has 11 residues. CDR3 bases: TGCAGCGTTGCGGTCGAAAACATTCAGTACTTC. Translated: CSVAVENIQYF.

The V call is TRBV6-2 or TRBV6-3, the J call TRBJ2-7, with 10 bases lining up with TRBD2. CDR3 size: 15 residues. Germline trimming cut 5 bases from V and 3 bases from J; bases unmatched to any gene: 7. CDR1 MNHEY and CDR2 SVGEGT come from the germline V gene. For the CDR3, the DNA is TGTGCCAGCAGTCCGCGACTAGCGGGTTACTACGAGCAGTACTTC. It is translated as CASSPRLAGYYEQYF.

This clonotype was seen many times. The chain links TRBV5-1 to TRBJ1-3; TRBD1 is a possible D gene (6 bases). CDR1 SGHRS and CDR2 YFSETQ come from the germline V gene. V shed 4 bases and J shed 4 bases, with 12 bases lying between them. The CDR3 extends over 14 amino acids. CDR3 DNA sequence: TGCGCCAGCAGCGATCCACAGGGAGGAAACACCATATATTTT. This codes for CASSDPQGGNTIYF.

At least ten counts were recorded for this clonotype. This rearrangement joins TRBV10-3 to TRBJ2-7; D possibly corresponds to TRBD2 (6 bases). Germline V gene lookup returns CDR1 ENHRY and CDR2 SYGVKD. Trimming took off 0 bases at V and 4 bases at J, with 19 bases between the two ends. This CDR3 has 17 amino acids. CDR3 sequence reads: CAISESLNSGSVYEQYF. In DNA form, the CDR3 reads TGTGCCATCAGTGAGTCGTTGAATAGCGGAAGTGTGTACGAGCAGTACTTC.

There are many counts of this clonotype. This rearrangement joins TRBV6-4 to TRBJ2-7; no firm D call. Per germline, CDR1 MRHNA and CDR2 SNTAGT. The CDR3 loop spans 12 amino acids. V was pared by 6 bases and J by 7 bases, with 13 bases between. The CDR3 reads CASSETSREQYF. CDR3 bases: TGTGCCAGCAGCGAGACCTCCCGGGAGCAGTACTTC.

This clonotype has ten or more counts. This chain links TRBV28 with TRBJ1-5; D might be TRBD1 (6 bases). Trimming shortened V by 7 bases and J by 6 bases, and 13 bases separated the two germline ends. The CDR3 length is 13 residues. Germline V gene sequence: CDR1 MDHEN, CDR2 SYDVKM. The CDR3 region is CASTRPGVQPQHF. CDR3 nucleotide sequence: TGTGCCAGCACCAGACCAGGGGTTCAGCCCCAGCATTTT.

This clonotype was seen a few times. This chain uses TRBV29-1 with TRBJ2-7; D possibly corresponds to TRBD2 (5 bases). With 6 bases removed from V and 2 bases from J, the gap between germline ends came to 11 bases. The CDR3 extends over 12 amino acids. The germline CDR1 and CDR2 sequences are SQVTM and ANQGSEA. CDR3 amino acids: CSVNAGAYEQYF. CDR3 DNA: TGCAGCGTGAACGCCGGGGCCTACGAGCAGTACTTC.

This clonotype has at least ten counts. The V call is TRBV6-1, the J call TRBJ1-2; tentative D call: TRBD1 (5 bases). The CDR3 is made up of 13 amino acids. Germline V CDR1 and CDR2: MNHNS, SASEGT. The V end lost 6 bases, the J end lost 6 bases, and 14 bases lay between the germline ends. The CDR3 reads CASSQSSGHGYTF. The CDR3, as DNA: TGTGCCAGCAGCCAGAGTTCAGGGCATGGCTACACCTTC.

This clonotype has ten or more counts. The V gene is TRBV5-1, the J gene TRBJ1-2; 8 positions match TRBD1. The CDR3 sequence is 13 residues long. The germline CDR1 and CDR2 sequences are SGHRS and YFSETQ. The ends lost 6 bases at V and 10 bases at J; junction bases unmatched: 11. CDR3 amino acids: CASTEITGGDYTF. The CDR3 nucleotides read TGCGCCAGCACCGAAATCACAGGGGGTGACTACACCTTC.

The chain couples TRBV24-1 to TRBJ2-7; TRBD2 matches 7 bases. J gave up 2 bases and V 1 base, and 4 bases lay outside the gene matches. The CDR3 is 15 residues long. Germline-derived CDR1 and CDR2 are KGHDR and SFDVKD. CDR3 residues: CATSDFRGGTYEQYF. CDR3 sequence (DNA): TGTGCCACCAGTGATTTTCGCGGGGGAACCTACGAGCAGTACTTC.

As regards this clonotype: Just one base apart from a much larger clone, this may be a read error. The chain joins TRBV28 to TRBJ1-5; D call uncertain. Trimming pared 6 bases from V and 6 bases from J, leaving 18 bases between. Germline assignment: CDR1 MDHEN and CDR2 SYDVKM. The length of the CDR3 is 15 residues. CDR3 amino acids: CASRPDEGASQPQHF. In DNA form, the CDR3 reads TGTGCCAGCAGACCCGACGAAGGTGCTTCTCAGCCCCAGCATTTT.

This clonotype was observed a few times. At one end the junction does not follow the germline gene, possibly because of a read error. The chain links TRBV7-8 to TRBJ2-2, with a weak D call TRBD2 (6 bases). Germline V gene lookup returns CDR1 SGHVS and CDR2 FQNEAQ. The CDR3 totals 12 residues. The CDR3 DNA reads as TGTGCCAGCAGCCGGGGGACCGGGGAGCTGTGTTTT. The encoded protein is CASSRGTGELCF.

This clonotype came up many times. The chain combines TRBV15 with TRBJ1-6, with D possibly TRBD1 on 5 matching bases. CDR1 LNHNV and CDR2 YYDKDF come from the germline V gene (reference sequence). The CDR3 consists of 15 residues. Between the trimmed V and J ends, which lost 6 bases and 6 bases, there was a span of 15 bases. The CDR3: CATSPRRTPNSPLHF. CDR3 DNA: TGTGCCACCAGTCCTCGAAGGACACCTAATTCACCCCTCCACTTT. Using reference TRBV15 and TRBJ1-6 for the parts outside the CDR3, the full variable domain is DAMVIQNPRYQVTQFGKPVTLSCSQTLNHNVMYWYQQKSSQAPKLLFHYYDKDFNNEADTPDNFQSRRPNTSFCFLDIRSPGLGDTAMYLCATSPRRTPNSPLHFGNGTRLTVT.

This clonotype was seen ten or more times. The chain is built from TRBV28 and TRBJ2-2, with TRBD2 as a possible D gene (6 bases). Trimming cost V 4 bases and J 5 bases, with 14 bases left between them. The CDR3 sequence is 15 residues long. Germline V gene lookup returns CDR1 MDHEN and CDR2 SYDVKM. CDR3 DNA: TGTGCCAGCAGTTCGGGGGTACAAACGACCGGGGAGCTGTTTTTT. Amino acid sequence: CASSSGVQTTGELFF.

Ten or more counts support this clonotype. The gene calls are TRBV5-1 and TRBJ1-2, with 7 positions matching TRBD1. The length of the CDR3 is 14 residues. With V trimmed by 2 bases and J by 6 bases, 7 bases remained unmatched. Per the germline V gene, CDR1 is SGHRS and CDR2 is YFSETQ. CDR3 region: CASSFGQVVDGYTF. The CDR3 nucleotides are TGCGCCAGCAGCTTTGGACAGGTGGTAGATGGCTACACCTTC.

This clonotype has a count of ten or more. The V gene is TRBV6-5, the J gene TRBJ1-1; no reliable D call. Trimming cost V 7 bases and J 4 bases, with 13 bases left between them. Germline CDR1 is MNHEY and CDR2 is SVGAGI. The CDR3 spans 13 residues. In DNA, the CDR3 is TGTGCCAGCATAAACACCTTTAGCACTGAAGCTTTCTTT. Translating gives CASINTFSTEAFF.

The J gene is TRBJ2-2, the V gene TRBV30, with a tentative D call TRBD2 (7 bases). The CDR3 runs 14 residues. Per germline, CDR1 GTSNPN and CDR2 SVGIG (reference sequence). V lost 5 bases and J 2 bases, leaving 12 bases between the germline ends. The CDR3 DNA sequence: TGTGCCTGGGGGGGGGGCAGAAACACCGGGGAGCTGTTTTTT. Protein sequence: CAWGGGRNTGELFF.

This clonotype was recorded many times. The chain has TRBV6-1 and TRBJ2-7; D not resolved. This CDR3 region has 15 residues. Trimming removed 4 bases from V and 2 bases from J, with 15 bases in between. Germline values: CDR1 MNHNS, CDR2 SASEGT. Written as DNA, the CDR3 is TGTGCCAGCAGTGTGGAGCGAATAATACCCTACGAGCAGTACTTC. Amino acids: CASSVERIIPYEQYF.

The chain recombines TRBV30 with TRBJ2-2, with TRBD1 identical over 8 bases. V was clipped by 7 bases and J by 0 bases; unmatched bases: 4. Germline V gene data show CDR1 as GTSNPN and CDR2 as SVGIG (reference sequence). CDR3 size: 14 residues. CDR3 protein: CASNRGTNTGELFF. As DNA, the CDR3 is TGTGCCTCCAACAGGGGGACGAACACCGGGGAGCTGTTTTTT.

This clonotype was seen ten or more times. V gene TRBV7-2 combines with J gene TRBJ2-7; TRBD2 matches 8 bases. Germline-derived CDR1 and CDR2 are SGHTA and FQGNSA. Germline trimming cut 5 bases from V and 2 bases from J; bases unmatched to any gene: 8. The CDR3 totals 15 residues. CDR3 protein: CASSPGTSWTYEQYF. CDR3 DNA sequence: TGTGCCAGCAGCCCAGGGACTAGTTGGACCTACGAGCAGTACTTC.

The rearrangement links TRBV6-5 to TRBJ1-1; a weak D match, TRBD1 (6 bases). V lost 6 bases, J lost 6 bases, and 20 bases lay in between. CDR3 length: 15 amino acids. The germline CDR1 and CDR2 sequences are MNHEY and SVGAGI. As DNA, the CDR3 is TGTGCCAGCAGCTTAGGGGGGGGGGGCTTCTCTGAAGCTTTCTTT. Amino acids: CASSLGGGGFSEAFF.

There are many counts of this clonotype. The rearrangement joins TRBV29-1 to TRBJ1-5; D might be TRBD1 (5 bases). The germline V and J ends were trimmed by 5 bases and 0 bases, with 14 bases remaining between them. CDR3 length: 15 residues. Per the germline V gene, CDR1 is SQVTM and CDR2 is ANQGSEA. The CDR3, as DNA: TGCAGCGTTTCTTCGGACATCTATAGCAATCAGCCCCAGCATTTT. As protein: CSVSSDIYSNQPQHF.

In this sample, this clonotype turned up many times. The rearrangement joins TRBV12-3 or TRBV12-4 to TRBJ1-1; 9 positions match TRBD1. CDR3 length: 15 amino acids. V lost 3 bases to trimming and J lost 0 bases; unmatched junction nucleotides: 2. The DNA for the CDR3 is TGTGCCAGCAGTTTTGGACAGGGGATGAACACTGAAGCTTTCTTT. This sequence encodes CASSFGQGMNTEAFF.